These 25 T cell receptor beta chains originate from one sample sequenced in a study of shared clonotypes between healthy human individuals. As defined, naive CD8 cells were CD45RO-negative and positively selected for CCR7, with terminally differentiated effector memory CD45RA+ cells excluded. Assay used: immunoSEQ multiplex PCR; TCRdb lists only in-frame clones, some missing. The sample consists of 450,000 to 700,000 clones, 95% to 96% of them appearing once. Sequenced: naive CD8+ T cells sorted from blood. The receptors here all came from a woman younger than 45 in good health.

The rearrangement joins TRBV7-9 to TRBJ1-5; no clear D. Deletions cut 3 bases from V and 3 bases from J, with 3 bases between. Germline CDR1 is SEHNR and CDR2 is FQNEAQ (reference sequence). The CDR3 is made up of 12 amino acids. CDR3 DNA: TGTGCCAGCAGCTTTTACAATCAGCCCCAGCATTTT. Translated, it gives CASSFYNQPQHF.

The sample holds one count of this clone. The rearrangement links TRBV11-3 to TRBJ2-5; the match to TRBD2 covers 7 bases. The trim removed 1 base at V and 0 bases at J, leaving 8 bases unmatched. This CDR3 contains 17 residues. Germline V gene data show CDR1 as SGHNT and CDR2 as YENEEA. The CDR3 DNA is TGTGCCAGCAGCTTAGGGGAGCGGGACGGGTACCAAGAGACCCAGTACTTC. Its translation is CASSLGERDGYQETQYF.

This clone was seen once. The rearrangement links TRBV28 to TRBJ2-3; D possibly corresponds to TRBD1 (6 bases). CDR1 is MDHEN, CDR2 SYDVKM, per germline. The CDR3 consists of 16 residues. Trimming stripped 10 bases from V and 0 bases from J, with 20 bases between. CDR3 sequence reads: CATYPPGQTSTDTQYF. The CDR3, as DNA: TGTGCCACCTACCCCCCAGGACAGACTAGCACAGATACGCAGTATTTT.

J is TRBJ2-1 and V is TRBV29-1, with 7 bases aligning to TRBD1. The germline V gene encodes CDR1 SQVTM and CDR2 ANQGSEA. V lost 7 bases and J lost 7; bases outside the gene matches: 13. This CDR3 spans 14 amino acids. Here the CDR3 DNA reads TGCAGCGGGGAGACAGGGAACAAAAGAAATGAGCAGTTCTTC. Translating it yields CSGETGNKRNEQFF.

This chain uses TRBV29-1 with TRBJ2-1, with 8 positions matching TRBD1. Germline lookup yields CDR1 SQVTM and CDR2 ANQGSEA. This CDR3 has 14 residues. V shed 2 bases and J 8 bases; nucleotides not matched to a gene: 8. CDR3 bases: TGCAGCGTTGAACGGCGACAGGGGACGTATGAGCAGTTCTTC. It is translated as CSVERRQGTYEQFF.

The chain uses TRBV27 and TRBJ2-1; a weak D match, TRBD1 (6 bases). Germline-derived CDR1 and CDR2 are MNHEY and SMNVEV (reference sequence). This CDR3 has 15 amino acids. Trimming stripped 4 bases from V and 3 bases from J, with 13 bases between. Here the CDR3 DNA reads TGTGCCAGCAGTTCCTCAGGGGTCCTCTACAATGAGCAGTTCTTC. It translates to CASSSSGVLYNEQFF.

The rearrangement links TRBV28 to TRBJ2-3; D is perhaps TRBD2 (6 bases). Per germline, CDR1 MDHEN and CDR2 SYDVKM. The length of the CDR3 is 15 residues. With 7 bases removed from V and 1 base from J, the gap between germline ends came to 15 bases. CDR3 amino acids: CASTYGGFRTDTQYF. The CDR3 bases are TGTGCCAGCACCTATGGGGGGTTTCGCACAGATACGCAGTATTTT.

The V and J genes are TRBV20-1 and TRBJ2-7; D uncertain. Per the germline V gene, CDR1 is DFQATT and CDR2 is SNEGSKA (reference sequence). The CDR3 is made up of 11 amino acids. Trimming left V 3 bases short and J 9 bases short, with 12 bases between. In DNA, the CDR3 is TGCAGTGCTAGTCCCGGAGTGCCGCAGTACTTC. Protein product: CSASPGVPQYF.

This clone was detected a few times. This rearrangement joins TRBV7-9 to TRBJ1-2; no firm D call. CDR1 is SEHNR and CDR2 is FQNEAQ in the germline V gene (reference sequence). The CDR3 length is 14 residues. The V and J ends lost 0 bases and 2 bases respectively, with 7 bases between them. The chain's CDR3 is CASSLAPENYGYTF. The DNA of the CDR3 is TGTGCCAGCAGCTTAGCGCCAGAGAACTATGGCTACACCTTC.

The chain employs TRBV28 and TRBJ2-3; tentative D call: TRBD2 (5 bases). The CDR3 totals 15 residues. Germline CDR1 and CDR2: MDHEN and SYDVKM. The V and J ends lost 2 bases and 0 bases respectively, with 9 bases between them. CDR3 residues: CASSLTGISTDTQYF. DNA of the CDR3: TGTGCCAGCAGTTTAACGGGGATTAGCACAGATACGCAGTATTTT. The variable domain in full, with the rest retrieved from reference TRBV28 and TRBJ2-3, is DVKVTQSSRYLVKRTGEKVFLECVQDMDHENMFWYRQDPGLGLRLIYFSYDVKMKEKGDIPEGYSVSREKKERFSLILESASTNQTSMYLCASSLTGISTDTQYFGPGTRLTVL.

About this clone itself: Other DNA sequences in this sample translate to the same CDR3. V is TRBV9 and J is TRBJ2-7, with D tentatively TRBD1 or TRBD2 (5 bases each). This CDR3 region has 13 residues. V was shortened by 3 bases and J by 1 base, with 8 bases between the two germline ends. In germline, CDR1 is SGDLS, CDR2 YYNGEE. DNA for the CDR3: TGTGCCAGCAGCGCGGGACGGTCCTACGAGCAGTACTTC. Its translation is CASSAGRSYEQYF.

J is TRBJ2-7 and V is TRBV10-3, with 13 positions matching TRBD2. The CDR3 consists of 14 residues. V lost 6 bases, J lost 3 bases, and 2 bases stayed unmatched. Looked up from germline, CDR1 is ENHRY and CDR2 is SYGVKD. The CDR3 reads CAIRTSGRIYEQYF. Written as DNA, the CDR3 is TGTGCCATCAGGACTAGCGGGAGGATCTACGAGCAGTACTTC.

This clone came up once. CDR3 sequence: CASSLDRGFYEQYF. The CDR3 region has the DNA TGTGCCAGCAGCCTGGACAGGGGTTTTTACGAGCAGTACTTC. The chain couples TRBV7-9 to TRBJ2-7; the match to TRBD1 covers 9 bases. The germline gives CDR1 SEHNR, CDR2 FQNEAQ (reference sequence). V lost 5 bases to trimming and J lost 4 bases; unmatched junction nucleotides: 6. The CDR3 covers 14 residues.

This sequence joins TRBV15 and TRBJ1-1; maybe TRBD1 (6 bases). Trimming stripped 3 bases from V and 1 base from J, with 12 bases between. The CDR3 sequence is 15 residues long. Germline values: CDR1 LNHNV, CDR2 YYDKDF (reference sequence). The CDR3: CATSRSRGGNTEAFF. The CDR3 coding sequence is TGTGCCACCAGCAGGTCCAGAGGGGGGAACACTGAAGCTTTCTTT.

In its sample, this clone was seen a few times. CDR3 amino acids: CASSLEGWEQFF. CDR3 coding DNA: TGTGCCAGCAGCTTAGAGGGATGGGAGCAGTTCTTC. The chain recombines TRBV7-6 with TRBJ2-1, with D uncertain. The CDR3 runs 12 residues. Trimming shortened V by 1 base and J by 10 bases, and 8 bases separated the two germline ends. CDR1 and CDR2 from the germline V gene are SGHVS and FNYEAQ. Drawing the rest from reference TRBV7-6 and TRBJ2-1, the complete variable domain is GAGVSQSPRYKVTKRGQDVALRCDPISGHVSLYWYRQALGQGPEFLTYFNYEAQQDKSGLPNDRFSAERPEGSISTLTIQRTEQRDSAMYRCASSLEGWEQFFGPGTRLTVL.

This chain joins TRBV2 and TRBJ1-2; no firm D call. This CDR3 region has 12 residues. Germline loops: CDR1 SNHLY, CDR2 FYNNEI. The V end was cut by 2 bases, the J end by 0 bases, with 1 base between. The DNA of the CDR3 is TGTGCCAGCAGTGAAACTAACTATGGCTACACCTTC. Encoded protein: CASSETNYGYTF.

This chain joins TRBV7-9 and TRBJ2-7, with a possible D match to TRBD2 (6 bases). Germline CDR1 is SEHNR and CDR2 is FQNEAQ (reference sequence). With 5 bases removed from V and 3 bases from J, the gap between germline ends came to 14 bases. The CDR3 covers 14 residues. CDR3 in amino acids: CASSPGLTGYEQYF. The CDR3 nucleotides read TGTGCCAGCAGCCCCGGACTAACCGGCTACGAGCAGTACTTC.

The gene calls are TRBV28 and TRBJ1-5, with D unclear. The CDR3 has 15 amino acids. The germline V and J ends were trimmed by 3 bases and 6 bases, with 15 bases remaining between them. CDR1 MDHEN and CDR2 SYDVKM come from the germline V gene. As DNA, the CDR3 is TGTGCCAGCAGTTTTTTCGGGAGTCCGGCTCAGCCCCAGCATTTT. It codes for CASSFFGSPAQPQHF.

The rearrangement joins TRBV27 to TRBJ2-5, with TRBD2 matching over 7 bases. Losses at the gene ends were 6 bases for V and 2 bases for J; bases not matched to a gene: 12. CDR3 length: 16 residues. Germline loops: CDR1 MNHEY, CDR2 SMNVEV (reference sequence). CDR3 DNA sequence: TGTGCCAGCAGCCTTCTCCCGCGGGAGAGGCAAGAGACCCAGTACTTC. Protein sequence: CASSLLPRERQETQYF.

CDR3: CAVETGHTGELFF. The CDR3 region has the DNA TGTGCCGTAGAAACGGGACACACCGGGGAGCTGTTTTTT. The chain links TRBV7-9 to TRBJ2-2; D tentatively fits TRBD1 or TRBD2 (5 bases each). This CDR3 region has 13 residues. Trimming shortened V by 11 bases and J by 3 bases, and 13 bases separated the two germline ends. The germline gives CDR1 SEHNR, CDR2 FQNEAQ (reference sequence).

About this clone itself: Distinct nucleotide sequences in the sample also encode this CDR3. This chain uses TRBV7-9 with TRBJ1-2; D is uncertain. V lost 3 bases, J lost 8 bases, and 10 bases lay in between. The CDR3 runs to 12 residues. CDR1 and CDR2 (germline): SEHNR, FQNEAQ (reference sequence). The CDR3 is CASSFGEGGYTF. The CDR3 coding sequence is TGTGCCAGCAGCTTTGGGGAGGGAGGCTACACCTTC.

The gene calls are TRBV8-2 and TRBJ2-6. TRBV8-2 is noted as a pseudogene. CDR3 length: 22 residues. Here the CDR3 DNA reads TGTGGCAGTATTACCTATGATAGCCACAAAGTCGGGCCACAAAGTCGGGCCAACGTCCTGACTTTC. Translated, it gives CGSITYDSHKVGPQSRANVLTF.

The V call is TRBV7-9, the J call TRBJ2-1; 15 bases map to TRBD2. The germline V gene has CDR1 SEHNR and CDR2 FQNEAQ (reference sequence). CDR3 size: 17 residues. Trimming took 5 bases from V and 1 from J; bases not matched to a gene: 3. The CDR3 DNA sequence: TGTGCCAGCAGCCCGGGGACTAGCGGGAGGTCCTACAATGAGCAGTTCTTC. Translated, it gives CASSPGTSGRSYNEQFF.

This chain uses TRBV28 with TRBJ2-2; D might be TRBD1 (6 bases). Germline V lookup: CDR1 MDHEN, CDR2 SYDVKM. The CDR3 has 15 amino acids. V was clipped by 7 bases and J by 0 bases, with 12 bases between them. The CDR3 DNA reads TGTGCCAGCACCCCGGGACATTCGAACACCGGGGAGCTGTTTTTT. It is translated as CASTPGHSNTGELFF. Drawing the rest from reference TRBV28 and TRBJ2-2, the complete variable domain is DVKVTQSSRYLVKRTGEKVFLECVQDMDHENMFWYRQDPGLGLRLIYFSYDVKMKEKGDIPEGYSVSREKKERFSLILESASTNQTSMYLCASTPGHSNTGELFFGEGSRLTVL.

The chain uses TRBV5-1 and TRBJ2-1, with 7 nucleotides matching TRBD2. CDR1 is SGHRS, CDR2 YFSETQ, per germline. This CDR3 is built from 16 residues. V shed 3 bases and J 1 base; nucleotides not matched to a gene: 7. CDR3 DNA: TGCGCCAGCAGCTCCTCTAGCGGTACTTCCTACAATGAGCAGTTCTTC. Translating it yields CASSSSSGTSYNEQFF. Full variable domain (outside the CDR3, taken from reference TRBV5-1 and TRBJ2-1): KAGVTQTPRYLIKTRGQQVTLSCSPISGHRSVSWYQQTPGQGLQFLFEYFSETQRNKGNFPGRFSGRQFSNSRSEMNVSTLELGDSALYLCASSSSSGTSYNEQFFGPGTRLTVL.